The rows below give T cell receptor beta chains drawn from one sample of a study of beta chain features in type 1 diabetes. The repertoire was sequenced with immunoSEQ multiplex PCR; TCRdb's copy has only in-frame clones and lacks some. The sample carries roughly 730,000 clones, 13% recorded once. Sequenced: naive CD4+ T cells from blood. The receptors come from a young man with type 1 diabetes. The CDR3 runs from the conserved cysteine through the conserved F or W. A D gene is named only where the DNA matches it firmly. A clone size is listed for some rows: how often the clone was seen (once, few, many), or a class if it is expanded.

d_call	clone_size	v_call	j_call	cdr3_nt	cdr3_aa
TRBD2	few	TRBV7-8	TRBJ2-3	TGTGCCAGCAGCAAGACTAGCGGGGGGCGTGTAGATACGCAGTATTTT	CASSKTSGGRVDTQYF
.	few	TRBV28	TRBJ2-5	TGTGCCAGCAGTGGGGGTGGCTGGGGGACCCAGTACTTC	CASSGGGWGTQYF
TRBD1	.	TRBV27	TRBJ2-7	TGTGCCAGCAGTTTCGCCGCTCAGGGGGAGTACGAGCAGTACTTC	CASSFAAQGEYEQYF
.	.	TRBV11-3	TRBJ2-5	TGTGCCAGCAGCTTAGTTTTCTCGGCAAGCGGGGAGACCCAGTACTTC	CASSLVFSASGETQYF
.	.	TRBV6-5	TRBJ2-3	TGTGCCAGCAAGGGGGAAGAATACACAGATACGCAGTATTTT	CASKGEEYTDTQYF
.	few	TRBV19	TRBJ2-2	TGTGCCAGTAGTATAACTACGCTGGGGGCGAACACCGGGGAGCTGTTTTTT	CASSITTLGANTGELFF
.	few	TRBV2	TRBJ2-3	TGTGCCAGCAGTGACAGGGCAGATACGCAGTATTTT	CASSDRADTQYF
.	few	TRBV28	TRBJ1-5	TGTGCCAGCCGGGCCCCAAATCAGCCCCAGCATTTT	CASRAPNQPQHF
.	.	TRBV5-1	TRBJ2-4	TGCGCCAGCAGCTTGGGGCCTGGGGGAATGGAGTACATTCAGTACTTC	CASSLGPGGMEYIQYF
TRBD1	.	TRBV30	TRBJ1-2	TGTGCCTGCAGTAGACAGGGTATAGTTTATGGCTACACCTTC	CACSRQGIVYGYTF
.	.	TRBV5-1	TRBJ2-5	TGCGCCAGCAGCGCCGGACCGCCACCTCAAGAGACCCAGTACTTC	CASSAGPPPQETQYF
.	.	TRBV30	TRBJ1-3	TGTGCCTGGAGTGTTCCAGGAAACACCATATATTTT	CAWSVPGNTIYF
.	.	TRBV27	TRBJ1-5	TGTGCCAGCAGTTTAACAGGCCTAGGCAATCAGCCCCAGCATTTT	CASSLTGLGNQPQHF
TRBD1	.	TRBV6-5	TRBJ2-7	TGTGCCAGCAGTTACTCAGACAGGGGCTACGAGCAGTACTTC	CASSYSDRGYEQYF
TRBD1	.	TRBV6-1	TRBJ2-7	TGTGCCAGCCGGACCGGGACAGGGTGGGCGGCCGAGCAGTACTTC	CASRTGTGWAAEQYF
TRBD2	.	TRBV7-6	TRBJ2-1	TGTGCCAGCAGCCGGACTAGCGGGGGCCTCAATGAGCAGTTCTTC	CASSRTSGGLNEQFF
TRBD1	.	TRBV7-9	TRBJ1-2	TGTGCCAGCAGCTTAGCGGAGGTCCAGGGGGATGGCTACACCTTC	CASSLAEVQGDGYTF
.	few	TRBV5-1	TRBJ1-5	TGCGCCAGCAAGAACCGACGGCAGTCCAATCAGCCCCAGCATTTT	CASKNRRQSNQPQHF
.	.	TRBV25-1	TRBJ1-5	TGTGCCAGCAGTGGAGGGGGGGGTCAGCCCCAGCATTTT	CASSGGGGQPQHF
.	few	TRBV7-9	TRBJ1-2	TGTGCCAGCAGCGGCAAACAGGGCTATGGCTACACCTTC	CASSGKQGYGYTF
.	.	TRBV7-9	TRBJ2-7	TGTGCCAGCAGCTCCCCGTACTACGAGCAGTACTTC	CASSSPYYEQYF
.	few	TRBV5-1	TRBJ2-5	TGCGCCAGCAGCTTGTCAGCCCAAGAGACCCAGTACTTC	CASSLSAQETQYF
.	.	TRBV4-1	TRBJ1-4	TGCGCCAGCAGGAAGGTCGGAGTAAAGGAAAAACTGTTTTTT	CASRKVGVKEKLFF
.	few	TRBV5-4	TRBJ1-5	TGTGCCAGCAGCTCGGACCCCTGGGGCAATCAGCCCCAGCATTTT	CASSSDPWGNQPQHF
TRBD1	few	TRBV28	TRBJ2-7	TGTGCCAGCAGTCCTGAAACCGGGACAGCCCTACGAGGGCAGTACTTC	CASSPETGTALRGQYF
.	few	TRBV6-1	TRBJ1-6	TGTGCCAGCAGTGTTGGGGTAGTTAATTCACCCCTCCACTTT	CASSVGVVNSPLHF
.	few	TRBV13	TRBJ2-7	TGTGCCAGCAGCCTCCTACAGGGCCCCTACGAGCAGTACTTC	CASSLLQGPYEQYF